This is a list of T cell receptor beta chains from one sample in a study of T-cell reconstitution after alpha-beta-depleted transplantation in children. From the PCR reads, TCRdb called clonotypes with MiXCR, one entry per CDR3 protein. The sample lists 250,000 to 300,000 distinct CDR3 sequences, approximately 7.3% occurring once. The sequenced sample was peripheral blood, obtained 360 days after TCRalphabeta/CD19-depleted stem cell transplant. Every receptor here comes from a female patient aged 2 to 10 who had a stem cell transplant for Fanconi anemia, so the T cells may come from the graft donor. The CDR3 runs from the conserved cysteine through the conserved F or W. D genes are given only for firm matches. Clone sizes are given selectively: once, few, many, or a class where the clone is expanded.

j_gene: TRBJ1-3
v_gene: TRBV4-2
abundance: few
d_gene: TRBD1
CDR3nt: TGTGCCAGCAGCCCGGGACAGCTTACTCCGGGAAACACCATATATTTT
CDR3aa: CASSPGQLTPGNTIYF

j_gene: TRBJ1-5
v_gene: TRBV20-1
abundance: many
d_gene: -
CDR3nt: TGCAGTATCCATCAGGGGAAACAGCCCCAGCATTTT
CDR3aa: CSIHQGKQPQHF

j_gene: TRBJ2-1
v_gene: TRBV4-2
abundance: few
d_gene: -
CDR3nt: TGTGCCAGCAGCCAAGATATCCGTCTATCGCAGTTCTTC
CDR3aa: CASSQDIRLSQFF

j_gene: TRBJ2-3
v_gene: TRBV24-1
abundance: -
d_gene: -
CDR3nt: TGTGCCACCAGTGATTTGACGACTGGGGCAGATACGCAGTATTTT
CDR3aa: CATSDLTTGADTQYF

j_gene: TRBJ1-5
v_gene: TRBV20-1
abundance: few
d_gene: -
CDR3nt: TGCAGTGCTAGAAGGTATGATCAGCCCCAGCATTTT
CDR3aa: CSARRYDQPQHF

j_gene: TRBJ1-1
v_gene: TRBV20-1
abundance: -
d_gene: -
CDR3nt: TGCAGTGCTAGAGGTGGGGACACTGAAGCTTTCTTT
CDR3aa: CSARGGDTEAFF

j_gene: TRBJ2-3
v_gene: TRBV5-1
abundance: many
d_gene: TRBD2
CDR3nt: TGCGCCAGCAGCTTAGGACTAGCGGGAGTCACAGATACGCAGTATTTT
CDR3aa: CASSLGLAGVTDTQYF

j_gene: TRBJ2-2
v_gene: TRBV7-2
abundance: many
d_gene: -
CDR3nt: TGTGCCAGCAGCCTGGGCACGGTAAACACCGGGGAGCTGTTTTTT
CDR3aa: CASSLGTVNTGELFF

j_gene: TRBJ1-2
v_gene: TRBV6-6
abundance: few
d_gene: -
CDR3nt: TGTGCCGGTTTCGGGGGGGACAACTATGGCTACACCTTC
CDR3aa: CAGFGGDNYGYTF

j_gene: TRBJ1-3
v_gene: TRBV30
abundance: -
d_gene: -
CDR3nt: TGTGCCTGGGGATTCCGGGGAGCCGGAAACACCATATATTTT
CDR3aa: CAWGFRGAGNTIYF

j_gene: TRBJ1-1
v_gene: TRBV14
abundance: many
d_gene: TRBD1
CDR3nt: TGTGCCAGCAGCTGGGACAGGGGGTTATTCACTGAAGCTTTCTTT
CDR3aa: CASSWDRGLFTEAFF

j_gene: TRBJ1-6
v_gene: TRBV27
abundance: many
d_gene: TRBD1
CDR3nt: TGTGCCAGCAAAGGACAGGGCTGGTCACCCCTCCACTTT
CDR3aa: CASKGQGWSPLHF

j_gene: TRBJ1-1
v_gene: TRBV20-1
abundance: few
d_gene: -
CDR3nt: TGCAGTGCCACACGAGGGACGGGAAACACTGAAGCTTTCTTT
CDR3aa: CSATRGTGNTEAFF